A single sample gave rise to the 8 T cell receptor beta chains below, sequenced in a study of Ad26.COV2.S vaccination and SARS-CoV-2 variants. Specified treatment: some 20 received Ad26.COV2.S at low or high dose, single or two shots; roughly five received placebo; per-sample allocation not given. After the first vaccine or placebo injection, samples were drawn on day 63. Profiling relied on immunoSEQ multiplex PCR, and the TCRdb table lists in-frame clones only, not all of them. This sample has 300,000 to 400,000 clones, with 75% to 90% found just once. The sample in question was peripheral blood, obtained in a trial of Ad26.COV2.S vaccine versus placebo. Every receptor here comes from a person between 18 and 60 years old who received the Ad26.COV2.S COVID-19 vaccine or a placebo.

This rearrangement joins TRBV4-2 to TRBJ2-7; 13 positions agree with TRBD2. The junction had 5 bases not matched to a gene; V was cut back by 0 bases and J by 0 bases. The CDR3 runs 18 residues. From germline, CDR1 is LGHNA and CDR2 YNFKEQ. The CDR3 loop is CASSQEETSGGFSYEQYF. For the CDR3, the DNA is TGTGCCAGCAGCCAAGAGGAGACTAGCGGGGGGTTCTCCTACGAGCAGTACTTC.

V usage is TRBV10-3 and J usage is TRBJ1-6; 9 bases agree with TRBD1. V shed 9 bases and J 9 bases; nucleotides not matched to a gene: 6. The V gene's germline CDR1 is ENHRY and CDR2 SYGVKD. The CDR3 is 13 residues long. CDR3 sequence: CAIGGTGRSPLHF. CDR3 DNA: TGTGCCATAGGTGGGACAGGGCGTTCACCCCTCCACTTT.

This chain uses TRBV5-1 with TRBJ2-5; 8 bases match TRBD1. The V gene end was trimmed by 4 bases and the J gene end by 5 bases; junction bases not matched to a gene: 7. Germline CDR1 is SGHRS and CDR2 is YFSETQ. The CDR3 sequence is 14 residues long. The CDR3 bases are TGCGCCAGCAGCCTAAACAGGGGGGAGGAGACCCAGTACTTC. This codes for CASSLNRGEETQYF.

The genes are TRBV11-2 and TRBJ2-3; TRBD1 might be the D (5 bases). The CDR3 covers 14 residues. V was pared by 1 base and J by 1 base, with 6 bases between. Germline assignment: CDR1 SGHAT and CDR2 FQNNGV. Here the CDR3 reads CASSLGGGTDTQYF. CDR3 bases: TGTGCCAGCAGCTTAGGGGGCGGCACAGATACGCAGTATTTT.

The CDR3 spells CSAGDNYGYTF. The CDR3 DNA reads as TGCAGCGCCGGGGATAACTATGGCTACACCTTC. This sequence joins TRBV29-1 and TRBJ1-2; D ambiguous. Trimming left V 7 bases short and J 1 base short, with 7 bases between. CDR1 is SQVTM, CDR2 ANQGSEA, per germline. The CDR3 sequence is 11 residues long.

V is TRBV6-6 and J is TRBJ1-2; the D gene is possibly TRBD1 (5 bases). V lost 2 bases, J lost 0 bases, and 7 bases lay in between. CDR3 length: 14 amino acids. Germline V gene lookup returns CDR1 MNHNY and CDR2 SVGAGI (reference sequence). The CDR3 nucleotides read TGTGCCAGCAGTTACAAGGGGTCTAACTATGGCTACACCTTC. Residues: CASSYKGSNYGYTF.

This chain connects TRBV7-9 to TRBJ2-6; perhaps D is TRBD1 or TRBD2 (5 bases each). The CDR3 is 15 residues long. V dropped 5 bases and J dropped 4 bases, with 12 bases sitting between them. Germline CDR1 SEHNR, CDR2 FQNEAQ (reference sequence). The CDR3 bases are TGTGCCAGCAGCCTCACGGGGCCAGGGGCCAACGTCCTGACTTTC. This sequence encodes CASSLTGPGANVLTF. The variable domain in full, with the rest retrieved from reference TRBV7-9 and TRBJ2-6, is DTGVSQNPRHKITKRGQNVTFRCDPISEHNRLYWYRQTLGQGPEFLTYFQNEAQLEKSRLLSDRFSAERPKGSFSTLEIQRTEQGDSAMYLCASSLTGPGANVLTFGAGSRLTVL.

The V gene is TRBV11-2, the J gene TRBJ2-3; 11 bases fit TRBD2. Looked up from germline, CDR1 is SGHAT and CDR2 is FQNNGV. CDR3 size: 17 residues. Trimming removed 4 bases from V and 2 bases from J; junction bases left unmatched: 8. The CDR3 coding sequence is TGTGCCAGCAGCTCCCTAGGTAGCGGGGGGGCCACAGATACGCAGTATTTT. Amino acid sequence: CASSSLGSGGATDTQYF.